This TCR beta chain was identified in a study of human T cells and chemical hapten exposure. Study background: Patients were given diphenylcyclopropenone on the scalp weekly across the approximately 24-week study.

Specified time point: patch test 2, 6 weeks after DPC sensitization. Treatment in this sample: therapeutic diphenylcyclopropenone sensitization with weekly scalp DPC. TCRdb used MiXCR to reprocess the RACE reads, holding one entry per CDR3 protein. The repertoire holds about 110,000 distinct CDR3 sequences, with roughly 10% as singletons. There are many counts of this clonotype. The ends lost 2 bases at V and 5 bases at J; junction bases unmatched: 5. In germline, CDR1 is SGHTA, CDR2 FQGNSA. This CDR3 is built from 15 residues. The material was whole blood, obtained in connection with sensitization to the hapten diphenylcyclopropenone (DPC). The chain joins TRBV7-2 to TRBJ2-5, with 10 bases aligning to TRBD2. The TCR originated in a woman aged 40 to 50 with alopecia areata. Some clones in this sample may be carry-over from other donors' samples. CDR3 sequence (DNA): TGTGCCAGCAGCTTACCCACTAGCGGGGTTGAGACCCAGTACTTC. Its protein product is CASSLPTSGVETQYF.